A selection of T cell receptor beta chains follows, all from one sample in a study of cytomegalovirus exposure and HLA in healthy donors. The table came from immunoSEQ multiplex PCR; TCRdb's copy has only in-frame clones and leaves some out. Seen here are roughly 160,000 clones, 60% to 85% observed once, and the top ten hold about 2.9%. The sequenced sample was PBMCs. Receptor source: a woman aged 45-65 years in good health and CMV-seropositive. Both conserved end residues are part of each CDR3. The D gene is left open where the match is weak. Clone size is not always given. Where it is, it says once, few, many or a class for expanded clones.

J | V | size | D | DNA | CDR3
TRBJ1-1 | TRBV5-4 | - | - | TGTGCCAGCAGCTTATTGGGGGGGGGTGGGGCTGAAGCTTTCTTT | CASSLLGGGGAEAFF
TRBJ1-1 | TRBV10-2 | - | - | TGCGCCAGCAGTCATTACGGGGAGAACACTGAAGCTTTCTTT | CASSHYGENTEAFF
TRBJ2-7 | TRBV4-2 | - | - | TGTGCCAGCAGCCAAGTGGCGGGCGCCAGCTCCTACGAGCAGTACTTC | CASSQVAGASSYEQYF
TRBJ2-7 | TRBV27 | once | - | TGTGCCAGCATCCCTTTTGCGGCTTTTGGGGGGGAGCAGTACTTC | CASIPFAAFGGEQYF
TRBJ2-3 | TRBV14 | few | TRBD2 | TGTGCCAGCAGCCAAGGGCTAGCGGGAGCAGATACGCAGTATTTT | CASSQGLAGADTQYF
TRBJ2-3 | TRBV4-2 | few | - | TGTGCCAGCAGCCAAGAGGTGGGGCGATTCACAGATACGCAGTATTTT | CASSQEVGRFTDTQYF
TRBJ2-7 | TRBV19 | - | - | TGTGCCAGTAGTAGGGACAAAAGCTCCTACGAGCAGTACTTC | CASSRDKSSYEQYF
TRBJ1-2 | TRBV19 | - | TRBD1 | TGTGCCAGTACCGAACTAGCCGGGACAGGGGGTAACTATGGCTACACCTTC | CASTELAGTGGNYGYTF
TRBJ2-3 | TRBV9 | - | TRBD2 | TGTGCCAGCAGCGTAGAAGCGGGGGGGCGTAGCACAGATACGCAGTATTTT | CASSVEAGGRSTDTQYF
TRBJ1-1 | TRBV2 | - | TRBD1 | TGTGCCAGCAGTTATGACAGGGAGGTTTCTGAAGCTTTCTTT | CASSYDREVSEAFF
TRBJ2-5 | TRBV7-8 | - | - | TGTGCCAGCAGCTTAGCGGACATGCCTCAAGAGACCCAGTACTTC | CASSLADMPQETQYF
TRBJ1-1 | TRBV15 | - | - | TGTGCCACCAGGGGATCGACAGCGGGGGTGGCTGAAGCTTTCTTT | CATRGSTAGVAEAFF
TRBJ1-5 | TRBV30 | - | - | TGTGCCTGGAGTGGTAGAAATCAGCCCCAGCATTTT | CAWSGRNQPQHF
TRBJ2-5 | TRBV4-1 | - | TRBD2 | TGCGCCAGCAGCCTTGGGACTAGCGATGAGACCCAGTACTTC | CASSLGTSDETQYF
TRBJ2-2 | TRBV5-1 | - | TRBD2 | TGCGCCAGCAGCCCCCTGGCGGGAGGGCCGGCCGGGGAGCTGTTTTTT | CASSPLAGGPAGELFF
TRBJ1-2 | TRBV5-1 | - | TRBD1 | TGCGCCAGCAGCTCCACCGACAGGGCGCTCTATGGCTACACCTTC | CASSSTDRALYGYTF
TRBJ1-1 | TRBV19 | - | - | TGTGCCAGTAGTATAGAATTTTACATGAACACTGAAGCTTTCTTT | CASSIEFYMNTEAFF
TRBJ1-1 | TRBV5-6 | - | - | TGTGCCAGCAGCTTGTGGGATGGCAGGGCCACTGAAGCTTTCTTT | CASSLWDGRATEAFF
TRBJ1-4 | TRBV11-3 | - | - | TGTGCCAGCACGACAGCAACTAATGAAAAACTGTTTTTT | CASTTATNEKLFF
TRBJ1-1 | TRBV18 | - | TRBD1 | TGTGCCAGCTCACCACCGGGACAGGGTGACACTGAAGCTTTCTTT | CASSPPGQGDTEAFF
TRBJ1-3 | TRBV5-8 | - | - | TGTGCCAGCAGCTCGCCCGGCAGGCATGGAAACACCATATATTTT | CASSSPGRHGNTIYF
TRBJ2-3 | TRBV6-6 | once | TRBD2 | TGTGCCAGCGGTCCCCCCAGCGGGGGCGCAGATACGCAGTATTTT | CASGPPSGGADTQYF
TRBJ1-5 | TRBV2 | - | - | TGTGCCAGCACGAGGGCCTTCAGCAATCAGCCCCAGCATTTT | CASTRAFSNQPQHF
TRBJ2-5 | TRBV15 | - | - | TGTGCCACCAGCAGGCTCAGGGTCCAAGAGACCCAGTACTTC | CATSRLRVQETQYF
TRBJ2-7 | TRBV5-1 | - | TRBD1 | TGCGCCAGCAGCTTGGCCGGGACAGGGGGGGACGAGCAGTACTTC | CASSLAGTGGDEQYF
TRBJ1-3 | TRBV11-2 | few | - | TGTGCCAGCAGCCCAAGAACCGGCTCTGGAAACACCATATATTTT | CASSPRTGSGNTIYF
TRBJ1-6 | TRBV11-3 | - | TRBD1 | TGTGCCAGCAGCTCGGGACAGGGGGTCTATAATTCACCCCTCCACTTT | CASSSGQGVYNSPLHF
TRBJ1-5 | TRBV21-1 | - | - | TGTGCCAGCAGCCCCCCCTTATACCAAGGGGATTGGTGTAGCAATCAGCCCCAGCATTTT | CASSPPLYQGDWCSNQPQHF
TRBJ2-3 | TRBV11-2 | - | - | TGTGCCAGCAGCTTAGAGCGAGGGGATACGCAGTATTTT | CASSLERGDTQYF
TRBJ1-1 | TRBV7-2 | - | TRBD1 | TGTGCCAGCAGCTTATCCCCTGACAGGGCGAACACTGAAGCTTTCTTT | CASSLSPDRANTEAFF
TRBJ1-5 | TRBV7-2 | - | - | TGTGCCAGCAGCCGACAGATAAATCAGCCCCAGCATTTT | CASSRQINQPQHF
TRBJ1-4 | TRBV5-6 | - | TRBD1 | TGTGCCAGCAGCACCGACAGGGGGGTTGAAAAACTGTTTTTT | CASSTDRGVEKLFF
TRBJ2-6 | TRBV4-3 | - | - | TGCGCCAGCAGCCAAGATCTGACGGATCCCTCTGGGGCCAACGGCCTGACTTTC | CASSQDLTDPSGANGLTF
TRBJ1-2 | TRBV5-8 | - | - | TGTGCCAGCAGCAAACTAGGGCTGGTCTATGGCTACACCTTC | CASSKLGLVYGYTF
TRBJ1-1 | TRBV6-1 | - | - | TGTGCCAGCAGTGAAGGCCGGCGGGGGGATGAAGCTTTCTTT | CASSEGRRGDEAFF
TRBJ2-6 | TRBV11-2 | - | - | TGTGCCAGCAGCCCAAGCCCGGACGGGGAAAACGGCCTGACTTTC | CASSPSPDGENGLTF
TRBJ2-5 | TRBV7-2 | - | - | TGTGCCAGCAGTCTACTCGATGGGACCCAGTACTTC | CASSLLDGTQYF
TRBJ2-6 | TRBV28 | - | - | TGTGCCAGCAGTTTAGGAGGCTCTGGGGCCAACGTCCTGACTTTC | CASSLGGSGANVLTF
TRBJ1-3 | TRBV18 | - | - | TGTGCCAGCTCACCAGGAGGGTTAGACTCTGGAAACACCATATATTTT | CASSPGGLDSGNTIYF
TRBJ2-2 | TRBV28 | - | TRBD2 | TGTGCCAGCAGTTCGACTAGCGGGATAAATGGGACCGGGGAGCTGTTTTTT | CASSSTSGINGTGELFF
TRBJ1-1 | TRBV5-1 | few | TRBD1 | TGCGCCAGCAGTTCCGGGACAGGGTCATTTAACACTGAAGCTTTCTTT | CASSSGTGSFNTEAFF
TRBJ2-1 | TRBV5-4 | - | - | TGTGCCAGCAGCCCCGACCCGACAGGAAACAATGAGCAGTTCTTC | CASSPDPTGNNEQFF
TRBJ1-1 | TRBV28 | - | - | TGTGCCAGCAGTCCTATCGGGTTTGAAGCTTTCTTT | CASSPIGFEAFF
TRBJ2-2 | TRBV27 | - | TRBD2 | TGTGCCAGCAGTTTTAGCGGTTGGGGGGGGTCCGGGGAGCTGTTTTTT | CASSFSGWGGSGELFF
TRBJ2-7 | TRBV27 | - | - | TGTGCCAGCAGTTTATCGGGGCTCGTTCCCTACGAGCAGTACTTC | CASSLSGLVPYEQYF
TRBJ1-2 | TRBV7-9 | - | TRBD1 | TGTGCCAGCAGCTCGGGACAGGGAATAGGCTACACCTTC | CASSSGQGIGYTF
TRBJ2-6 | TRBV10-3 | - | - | TGTGCCATCAGTGAGTCGACAGGGGGCGCGGGAGGGGCCAACGGCCTGACTTTC | CAISESTGGAGGANGLTF
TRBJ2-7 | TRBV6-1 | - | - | TGTGCCAGCACCCCCGTCCGGAGGCACTACGAGCAGTACTTC | CASTPVRRHYEQYF
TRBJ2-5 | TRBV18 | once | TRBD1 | TGTGCCAGCTCACCACCGGACAGGGGGCAGGAGACCCAGTACTTC | CASSPPDRGQETQYF
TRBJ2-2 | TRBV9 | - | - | TGTGCCAGCAGCTTCCGAACAGGGTCCGGGGAGCTGTTTTTT | CASSFRTGSGELFF
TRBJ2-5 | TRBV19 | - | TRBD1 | TGTGCCAGTAGCCCGGACAGGGCCTACCAAGAGACCCAGTACTTC | CASSPDRAYQETQYF
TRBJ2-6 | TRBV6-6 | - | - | TGTGCCAGCACCCGGGCGGGGTCTGGGGCCAACGTCCTGACTTTC | CASTRAGSGANVLTF
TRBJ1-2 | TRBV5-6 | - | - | TGTGCCAGCAGCTTGGGAGGTAGGACAGCTGGCACTGGCTACACCTTC | CASSLGGRTAGTGYTF
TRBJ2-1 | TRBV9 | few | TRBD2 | TGTGCCAGCAGCGCGATTAGCGGGGGGGTGTTCAATGAGCAGTTCTTC | CASSAISGGVFNEQFF